These 21 T cell receptor beta chains came from one sample sequenced in a study of blood T cell repertoires in COVID-19. Using immunoSEQ multiplex PCR, the repertoire was profiled, and TCRdb retains in-frame clones only, with some absent. The sample consists of hundreds of thousands of clones, 70% to 90% of them appearing once. The sequencing input was PBMCs or T cells enriched from blood (not recorded which). These receptors came from a woman in her forties or fifties with acute COVID-19.

This rearrangement joins TRBV19 to TRBJ1-2, with 7 bases lining up with TRBD1. The CDR3 length is 15 residues. Trimming removed 1 base from V and 3 bases from J; junction bases left unmatched: 5. In germline, CDR1 is LNHDA, CDR2 SQIVND (reference sequence). CDR3: CASSIGSRGYYGYTF. CDR3 coding DNA: TGTGCCAGTAGTATAGGTTCCAGGGGGTACTATGGCTACACCTTC.

The chain couples TRBV28 to TRBJ1-5, with D perhaps TRBD1 (5 bases). The CDR3 totals 13 residues. Germline-derived CDR1 and CDR2 are MDHEN and SYDVKM. Between the trimmed V and J ends, which lost 6 bases and 5 bases, there was a span of 11 bases. The CDR3 DNA reads TGTGCCAGCAGACCAGAGACAGATCAGCCCCAGCATTTT. Translated: CASRPETDQPQHF.

The chain joins TRBV25-1 to TRBJ1-2, with D uncertain. The CDR3 sequence is 14 residues long. The V end lost 2 bases, the J end lost 4 bases, and 11 bases lay between the germline ends. Germline CDR1 is MGHDK and CDR2 is SYGVNS. For the CDR3, the DNA is TGTGCCAGCAGTGAAGACACCGCTCGCTATGGCTACACCTTC. Its protein is CASSEDTARYGYTF.

The chain employs TRBV12-3 or TRBV12-4 and TRBJ1-2; D is unclear. Trimming removed 5 bases from V and 5 bases from J, with 6 bases in between. The CDR3 totals 11 residues. Written as DNA, the CDR3 is TGTGCCAGCAGTAGCATATATGGCTACACCTTC. This gives the protein CASSSIYGYTF.

V gene TRBV27 combines with J gene TRBJ1-1; TRBD1 might be the D (6 bases). V gave up 6 bases and J gave up 3 bases, with 23 bases separating them. Germline values: CDR1 MNHEY, CDR2 SMNVEV (reference sequence). This CDR3 is 17 amino acids long. CDR3: CASSGGQGGAVYTEAFF. The CDR3 DNA reads as TGTGCCAGCAGCGGGGGGCAGGGCGGCGCTGTGTACACTGAAGCTTTCTTT.

The V call is TRBV7-2, the J call TRBJ2-1; 9 nucleotides agree with TRBD2. The junction had 12 bases not matched to a gene; V was cut back by 4 bases and J by 5 bases. This CDR3 is built from 17 residues. CDR1 is SGHTA, CDR2 FQGNSA, per germline. Here the CDR3 DNA reads TGTGCCAGCAGCTCCTCGATGCCTAGCGGGAATCACAATGAGCAGTTCTTC. As protein: CASSSSMPSGNHNEQFF.

This clone has only one observation. The chain links TRBV11-3 to TRBJ2-7; no reliable D call. This CDR3 contains 14 residues. Germline V lookup: CDR1 SGHNT, CDR2 YENEEA. V lost 4 bases to trimming and J lost 3 bases, with 13 bases between them. The CDR3 DNA follows: TGTGCCAGCAGCTCATCGACTGTCGGCTACGAGCAGTACTTC. It yields the protein CASSSSTVGYEQYF.

The chain carries TRBV6-1 and TRBJ2-5; unclear D gene. This CDR3 is 15 amino acids long. Trimming removed 2 bases from V and 4 bases from J, with 14 bases in between. In germline, CDR1 is MNHNS, CDR2 SASEGT. The CDR3, as DNA: TGTGCCAGCAGTGAACCCCGGTACATAGCAGAGACCCAGTACTTC. Translation gives CASSEPRYIAETQYF.

Here the CDR3 reads CASSSTGTGVEQYF. DNA for the CDR3: TGCGCCAGCAGCTCCACCGGGACAGGGGTCGAGCAGTACTTC. The rearrangement links TRBV5-1 to TRBJ2-7; 10 positions agree with TRBD1. CDR1 is SGHRS and CDR2 is YFSETQ in the germline V gene. The CDR3 loop spans 14 amino acids. The V and J ends lost 3 bases and 6 bases, in that order; junction bases with no gene match: 6.

The rearrangement links TRBV28 to TRBJ2-7, with 9 bases lining up with TRBD2. The trim removed 7 bases at V and 5 bases at J, leaving 12 bases unmatched. The CDR3 spans 15 residues. Germline CDR1 reads MDHEN; CDR2 reads SYDVKM. CDR3 coding DNA: TGTGCCAGCACCCAGGGTGCTAGCGGGGCCCACGAGCAGTACTTC. Translated, it gives CASTQGASGAHEQYF. The entire variable domain, with the rest obtained from reference TRBV28 and TRBJ2-7, is as follows: DVKVTQSSRYLVKRTGEKVFLECVQDMDHENMFWYRQDPGLGLRLIYFSYDVKMKEKGDIPEGYSVSREKKERFSLILESASTNQTSMYLCASTQGASGAHEQYFGPGTRLTVT.

CDR3 loop: CASSPRTGESEQFF. CDR3 coding DNA: TGTGCCAGCTCACCGAGGACAGGGGAGAGTGAGCAGTTCTTC. The rearrangement joins TRBV18 to TRBJ2-1, with TRBD1 matching 9 bases. CDR1 KGHSH and CDR2 LQKENI come from the germline V gene. The V segment lost 3 bases and the J segment 9 bases; nucleotides outside the gene matches: 6. This CDR3 comprises 14 residues.

This clone was seen a few times. V gene TRBV23-1 combines with J gene TRBJ1-1, with 8 positions matching TRBD1. TRBV23-1 is known as an ORF, though its function is uncertain. Losses at the gene ends were 6 bases for V and 5 bases for J; bases not matched to a gene: 11. This CDR3 has 15 amino acids. As DNA, the CDR3 is TGCGCCAGCAGCAGGGGTACAGGGGGAGAGACTGAAGCTTTCTTT. Protein: CASSRGTGGETEAFF.

This rearrangement joins TRBV9 to TRBJ2-1; TRBD2 might be the D (5 bases). CDR1 is SGDLS, CDR2 YYNGEE, per germline. Trimming removed 4 bases from V and 12 bases from J, with 17 bases in between. This CDR3 spans 13 amino acids. The CDR3 reads CASSPGSEVWQFF. CDR3 DNA: TGTGCCAGCAGCCCCGGTAGCGAGGTGTGGCAGTTCTTC.

This sequence joins TRBV19 and TRBJ1-2; 8 bases are shared with TRBD1. The J segment lost 4 bases and the V segment lost 7 bases, leaving 8 bases of the junction unmatched. Germline loops: CDR1 LNHDA, CDR2 SQIVND (reference sequence). This CDR3 comprises 14 residues. The CDR3 region is CASTPGGWAYGYTF. CDR3 sequence (DNA): TGTGCCAGTACCCCAGGGGGCTGGGCCTATGGCTACACCTTC.

V and J are TRBV5-1 and TRBJ1-2; 8 bases are a match to TRBD1. Germline V gene sequence: CDR1 SGHRS, CDR2 YFSETQ. Trimming at V came to 1 base and at J to 3 bases, leaving 2 bases not matched to a gene. The CDR3 has 14 residues. The CDR3 is CASSLLTGDYGYTF. The CDR3 region has the DNA TGCGCCAGCAGCTTGTTGACAGGGGACTATGGCTACACCTTC. Variable domain in full (rest from reference TRBV5-1 and TRBJ1-2): KAGVTQTPRYLIKTRGQQVTLSCSPISGHRSVSWYQQTPGQGLQFLFEYFSETQRNKGNFPGRFSGRQFSNSRSEMNVSTLELGDSALYLCASSLLTGDYGYTFGSGTRLTVV.

J is TRBJ2-3 and V is TRBV19; no firm D call. In germline, CDR1 is LNHDA, CDR2 SQIVND (reference sequence). V gave up 7 bases and J gave up 2 bases, with 16 bases separating them. This CDR3 spans 15 amino acids. CDR3 protein: CASKKREDPTDTQYF. In nucleotides, the CDR3 is TGTGCCAGTAAAAAGCGAGAAGACCCCACAGATACGCAGTATTTT.

The rearrangement links TRBV5-6 to TRBJ1-5; D is undetermined. V shed 2 bases and J shed 2 bases, with 11 bases lying between them. CDR3 length equals 15 residues. CDR1 is SGHDT, CDR2 YYEEEE, per germline. The CDR3 bases are TGTGCCAGCAGCTTTCGGGGATGGGGCAATCAGCCCCAGCATTTT. It translates to CASSFRGWGNQPQHF.

The chain joins TRBV5-1 to TRBJ1-1; 12 positions agree with TRBD1. The germline V gene has CDR1 SGHRS and CDR2 YFSETQ. CDR3 size: 16 residues. After removal of 3 bases from V and 3 bases from J, the junction contained 6 bases not matched to a gene. The CDR3 coding sequence is TGCGCCAGCAGCTCTGGCGGGACAGGGGGCTACACTGAAGCTTTCTTT. Protein product: CASSSGGTGGYTEAFF. Drawing the rest from reference TRBV5-1 and TRBJ1-1, the complete variable domain is KAGVTQTPRYLIKTRGQQVTLSCSPISGHRSVSWYQQTPGQGLQFLFEYFSETQRNKGNFPGRFSGRQFSNSRSEMNVSTLELGDSALYLCASSSGGTGGYTEAFFGQGTRLTVV.

The chain couples TRBV5-1 to TRBJ2-7, with D tentatively TRBD2 (5 bases). The length of the CDR3 is 12 residues. Trimming pared 3 bases from V and 4 bases from J, leaving 8 bases between. Germline CDR1 is SGHRS and CDR2 is YFSETQ. The CDR3 reads CASSSLGYEQYF. Written as DNA, the CDR3 is TGCGCCAGCAGCTCACTAGGATACGAGCAGTACTTC.

The V and J genes are TRBV7-9 and TRBJ1-1; tentative D call: TRBD1 (6 bases). The CDR3 contains 15 residues. Between the trimmed V and J ends, which lost 5 bases and 4 bases, there was a span of 17 bases. CDR1 and CDR2 from the germline V gene are SEHNR and FQNEAQ (reference sequence). Here the CDR3 DNA reads TGTGCCAGCAGCGGCCTCGGGGGGCTTGTCACTGAAGCTTTCTTT. Protein product: CASSGLGGLVTEAFF.

This chain connects TRBV9 to TRBJ1-4; D is ambiguous. Germline loops: CDR1 SGDLS, CDR2 YYNGEE. The CDR3 sequence is 13 residues long. The ends were cut back, 0 bases at V and 2 bases at J, with 2 bases in the middle. The CDR3, as DNA: TGTGCCAGCAGCGTAGCTACTAATGAAAAACTGTTTTTT. It specifies CASSVATNEKLFF.